This T cell receptor beta chain emerged from a study of blood T cell repertoires in COVID-19. The germline V gene encodes CDR1 GTSNPN and CDR2 SVGIG (reference sequence). Losses at the gene ends were 0 bases for V and 6 bases for J; bases not matched to a gene: 11. The CDR3 has 17 residues. Repertoires were generated with immunoSEQ multiplex PCR, while TCRdb's copy carries only in-frame clones and drops some. The table has 110,000 to 150,000 clones, 85% seen once. This TCR was recovered from a middle-aged man with acute or convalescent COVID-19. Sequenced: peripheral blood. This sequence joins TRBV30 and TRBJ2-2, with 9 bases aligning to TRBD1. The CDR3 nucleotides read TGTGCCTGGAGTGTACAAGGGAAACAGGGGGCTGCCGGGGAGCTGTTTTTT. Amino acids: CAWSVQGKQGAAGELFF. Based on the CDR3 plus reference TRBV30 and TRBJ2-2, the full variable domain is SQTIHQWPATLVQPVGSPLSLECTVEGTSNPNLYWYRQAAGRGLQLLFYSVGIGQISSEVPQNLSASRPQDRQFILSSKKLLLSDSGFYLCAWSVQGKQGAAGELFFGEGSRLTVL.